This entry lists 17 T cell receptor beta chains sequenced from one sample in a study of post-analysis software for immune sequencing data. General study points: Patients used several TRBV segments, including TRBV5-6, TRBV5-1 and TRBV20-1, more often than controls.

These receptors are not linked to any known antigen. Researchers reported that TCR beta cDNA libraries carried unique molecular identifiers. TCRdb recomputed calls from the PCR reads with MiXCR, one row per CDR3 protein. Of approximately 730,000 distinct CDR3 sequences listed, roughly 46% are singletons. Source material: blood. These receptors were collected from a girl aged 10 to 17 with multiple sclerosis.

This clonotype appeared a single time. This chain connects TRBV7-3 to TRBJ2-1; D not certain. This CDR3 has 15 residues. Trimming took 5 bases from V and 0 from J, leaving 11 bases between them. CDR1 is SGHTA and CDR2 is FQGTGA in the germline V gene. CDR3 nucleotides: TGTGCCAGCAGCCTAGGTGCGATCTCCTACAATGAGCAGTTCTTC. This gives the protein CASSLGAISYNEQFF.

This clonotype was seen only a few times. V usage is TRBV5-5 and J usage is TRBJ1-2, with D possibly being TRBD1 (5 bases). The CDR3 is 15 amino acids. The germline V and J ends were trimmed by 3 bases and 3 bases, with 15 bases remaining between them. CDR1 and CDR2 from the germline V gene are SGHKS and YYEKEE (reference sequence). The CDR3 loop reads CASSSAPGGDYGYTF. The CDR3 DNA sequence: TGTGCCAGCAGCTCGGCCCCGGGGGGTGACTATGGCTACACCTTC.

This clonotype was detected a few times. The chain carries TRBV5-1 and TRBJ2-6; D assignment may be TRBD1 or TRBD2 (5 bases each). Germline loops: CDR1 SGHRS, CDR2 YFSETQ. Trimming removed 0 bases at V and 3 bases at J, with 10 bases between. This CDR3 comprises 16 residues. In DNA form, the CDR3 reads TGCGCCAGCAGCTTGGCGATGGGGGTTGGGGCCAACGTCCTGACTTTC. Its translation: CASSLAMGVGANVLTF.

This chain joins TRBV4-3 and TRBJ2-1, with D perhaps TRBD2 (6 bases). The CDR3 totals 19 residues. The V gene lost 0 bases and the J gene lost 6 bases, with 24 bases spanning the gap. Germline CDR1 reads LGHNA; CDR2 reads YSLEER. The CDR3 nucleotides are TGCGCCAGCAGCCAAGATGTGACCCTAGCGATGACAGCCGCCAATGAGCAGTTCTTC. This gives the protein CASSQDVTLAMTAANEQFF.

With regard to this clonotype: One junction end disagrees with the germline gene, perhaps due to a read error. The chain links TRBV6-6 to TRBJ2-1; 7 nucleotides align to TRBD1. This CDR3 spans 14 amino acids. Germline CDR1 reads MNHNY; CDR2 reads SVGAGI (reference sequence). This CDR3 reads CASSYTDRVNEQDF. In DNA, the CDR3 is TGTGCCAGCAGTTACACTGACAGGGTGAATGAGCAGGACTTC.

The table lists this clonotype with a few counts. The chain uses TRBV4-1 and TRBJ2-7, with 7 bases fitting TRBD1. Trimming at V came to 4 bases and at J to 3 bases, leaving 9 bases not matched to a gene. This CDR3 contains 15 residues. Germline lookup yields CDR1 MGHRA and CDR2 YSYEKL. Here the CDR3 DNA reads TGCGCCAGCAGCCCGGAACAGGGGAACTACTACGAGCAGTACTTC. Encoded protein: CASSPEQGNYYEQYF.

V is TRBV29-1 and J is TRBJ2-1, with 12 bases matching TRBD2. This CDR3 is built from 15 residues. V dropped 3 bases and J dropped 5; count of bases not matched to a gene: 5. CDR1 SQVTM and CDR2 ANQGSEA come from the germline V gene. This chain's CDR3 is CSVEPGLAGNNEQFF. CDR3 DNA sequence: TGCAGCGTTGAGCCCGGACTAGCGGGGAACAATGAGCAGTTCTTC.

This clonotype has just a few counts. The gene calls are TRBV24-1 and TRBJ2-3, with 9 bases fitting TRBD2. This CDR3 region has 13 residues. Germline V lookup: CDR1 KGHDR, CDR2 SFDVKD. Trimming removed 12 bases from V and 4 bases from J; junction bases left unmatched: 7. The CDR3 DNA is TGTGCCGCGGGAGGGCCGGAGTCAGATACGCAGTATTTT. Protein sequence: CAAGGPESDTQYF.

This chain uses TRBV6-1 with TRBJ1-2, with 9 bases lining up with TRBD1. Unmatched junction bases numbered 12, after V lost 6 bases and J lost 7 bases. Per germline, CDR1 MNHNS and CDR2 SASEGT. This CDR3 has 15 amino acids. This chain's CDR3 is CASSDSGTGHPGYTF. The CDR3 DNA reads TGTGCCAGCAGCGACTCCGGGACAGGGCATCCTGGCTACACCTTC.

V usage is TRBV29-1 and J usage is TRBJ2-3; a weak D match, TRBD2 (6 bases). CDR1 is SQVTM, CDR2 ANQGSEA, per germline. V was shortened by 4 bases and J by 4 bases, with 9 bases between the two germline ends. The length of the CDR3 is 12 residues. The CDR3 DNA follows: TGCAGCGTTGGGGCGGGACCAGATACGCAGTATTTT. Its translation is CSVGAGPDTQYF.

The chain links TRBV28 to TRBJ1-4; TRBD1 aligns across 9 bases. This CDR3 is built from 15 residues. V lost 7 bases, J lost 3 bases, and 6 bases stayed unmatched. The germline gives CDR1 MDHEN, CDR2 SYDVKM. CDR3 coding DNA: TGTGCCAGCACCCGGAGGACAGGGGCTAATGAAAAACTGTTTTTT. It is translated as CASTRRTGANEKLFF.

CDR3 protein: CASIAGPVGPETQYF. DNA of the CDR3: TGTGCCAGCATCGCGGGCCCGGTGGGGCCGGAGACCCAGTACTTC. The chain carries TRBV2 and TRBJ2-5, with D perhaps given as TRBD1 or TRBD2 (5 bases each). From germline, CDR1 is SNHLY and CDR2 FYNNEI. Trimming left V 7 bases short and J 5 bases short, with 20 bases between. There are 15 residues in the CDR3.

This clonotype was seen repeatedly, ten times or more. This chain connects TRBV7-2 to TRBJ2-7; no clear D. The CDR3 is 14 amino acids. The germline V and J ends were trimmed by 3 bases and 3 bases, with 12 bases remaining between them. Germline V gene data show CDR1 as SGHTA and CDR2 as FQGNSA. The DNA for the CDR3 is TGTGCCAGCAGCTTCGGTCGGTTGGGCTACGAGCAGTACTTC. Its protein product is CASSFGRLGYEQYF.

The rearrangement links TRBV12-5 to TRBJ2-5; 8 positions agree with TRBD2. The ends lost 9 bases at V and 2 bases at J; junction bases unmatched: 20. CDR1 LGHNT and CDR2 FRNRAP come from the germline V gene. There are 18 residues in the CDR3. The CDR3, as DNA: TGTGCTAGCACAAATCCGAGTACGGGAGGGCCCTCTCAAGAGACCCAGTACTTC. The encoded protein is CASTNPSTGGPSQETQYF.

The chain employs TRBV20-1 and TRBJ2-3; no clear D gene. The CDR3 extends over 11 amino acids. The germline CDR1 and CDR2 sequences are DFQATT and SNEGSKA (reference sequence). V lost 6 bases, J lost 4 bases, and 8 bases lay in between. The CDR3 protein is CSATGADTQYF. CDR3 nucleotides: TGCAGTGCCACCGGTGCAGATACGCAGTATTTT.

V gene TRBV7-9 combines with J gene TRBJ1-2; TRBD1 aligns across 7 bases. J was trimmed by 5 bases and V by 2 bases; bases with no gene match: 5. The CDR3 sequence is 14 residues long. CDR1 is SEHNR and CDR2 is FQNEAQ in the germline V gene (reference sequence). In nucleotides, the CDR3 is TGTGCCAGCAGCTTACCAGGGGGGCGGTATGGCTACACCTTC. It yields the protein CASSLPGGRYGYTF. The full variable domain, completed using reference TRBV7-9 and TRBJ1-2, is DTGVSQNPRHKITKRGQNVTFRCDPISEHNRLYWYRQTLGQGPEFLTYFQNEAQLEKSRLLSDRFSAERPKGSFSTLEIQRTEQGDSAMYLCASSLPGGRYGYTFGSGTRLTVV.

The chain has TRBV20-1 and TRBJ2-1, with 7 positions matching TRBD1. V shed 1 base, J shed 6 bases, and the junction held 3 bases outside the gene matches. The CDR3 is 13 amino acids. Germline CDR1 DFQATT, CDR2 SNEGSKA (reference sequence). This chain's CDR3 is CSARGQGVNEQFF. The CDR3 coding sequence is TGCAGTGCTAGAGGGCAGGGGGTCAATGAGCAGTTCTTC.